This section outlines one T cell receptor beta chain sequence together with its context. This specimen belongs to a study of response to subunit inactivated influenza vaccine. CDR3 size: 14 residues. Germline V gives CDR1 MNHNS, CDR2 SASEGT. V lost 7 bases and J lost 4, with 13 bases in between. TCRdb independently ran MiXCR on the RT-PCR reads; one entry per CDR3 protein. The sample shows under 950,000 distinct CDR3 sequences, 21% of them seen only once. The rearrangement joins TRBV6-1 to TRBJ1-4, with no clear D. This sample comprised PBMCs from blood, obtained more than 4 days after vaccination. This receptor was taken from a man between 50 and 59 years old who received an inactivated influenza vaccine. CDR3 nucleotides: TGTGCCAGCACCCCGGACGGGTATAATGAAAAACTGTTTTTT. This translates into CASTPDGYNEKLFF.